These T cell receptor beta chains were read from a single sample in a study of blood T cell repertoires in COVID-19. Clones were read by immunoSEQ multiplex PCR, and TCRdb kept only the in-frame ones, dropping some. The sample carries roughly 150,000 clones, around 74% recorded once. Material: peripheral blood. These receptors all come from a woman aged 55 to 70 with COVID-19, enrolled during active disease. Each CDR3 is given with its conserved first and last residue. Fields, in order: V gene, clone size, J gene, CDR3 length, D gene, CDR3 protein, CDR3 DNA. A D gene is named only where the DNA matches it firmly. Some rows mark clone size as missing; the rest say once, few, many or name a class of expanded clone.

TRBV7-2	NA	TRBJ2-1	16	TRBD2	CASSLAGAGGYNEQFF	TGTGCCAGCAGCTTAGCAGGAGCGGGGGGTTACAATGAGCAGTTCTTC
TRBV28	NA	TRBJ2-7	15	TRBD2	CASSFRSSGYYEQYF	TGTGCCAGCAGTTTCCGGTCTAGCGGTTACTACGAGCAGTACTTC
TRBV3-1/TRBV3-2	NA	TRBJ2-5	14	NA	CASSKRGYSETQYF	TGTGCCAGCAGCAAAAGGGGGTATTCGGAGACCCAGTACTTC
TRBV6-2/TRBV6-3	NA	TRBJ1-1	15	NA	CASSYPQGPNTEAFF	TGTGCCAGCAGTTACCCACAGGGCCCGAACACTGAAGCTTTCTTT
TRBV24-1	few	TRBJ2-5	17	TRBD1	CATSGGPTGSNQETQYF	TGTGCCACCAGTGGGGGCCCGACAGGGTCCAACCAAGAGACCCAGTACTTC
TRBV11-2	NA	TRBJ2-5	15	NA	CASSSAGGNWETQYF	TGTGCCAGCAGCTCCGCTGGGGGGAATTGGGAGACCCAGTACTTC
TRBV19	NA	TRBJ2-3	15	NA	CASSIDRDPADTQYF	TGTGCCAGTAGTATAGACCGGGATCCCGCAGATACGCAGTATTTT
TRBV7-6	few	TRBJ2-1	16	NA	CASSSSPESQNNEQFF	TGTGCCAGCAGCTCCAGTCCGGAGAGTCAGAACAATGAGCAGTTCTTC
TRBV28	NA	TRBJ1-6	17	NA	CASSIPQGKRYNSPLHF	TGTGCCAGCAGTATACCCCAGGGGAAGCGATATAATTCACCCCTCCACTTT
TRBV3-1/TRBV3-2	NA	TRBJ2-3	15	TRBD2	CASSRSGGSTDTQYF	TGTGCCAGCAGCCGCAGCGGGGGCAGCACAGATACGCAGTATTTT
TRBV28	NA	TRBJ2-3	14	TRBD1	CASSSTGISDTQYF	TGTGCCAGCAGCTCGACAGGGATCTCAGATACGCAGTATTTT
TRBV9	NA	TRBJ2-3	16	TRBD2	CASSVVAGGRADTQYF	TGTGCCAGCAGCGTAGTAGCGGGAGGGAGGGCAGATACGCAGTATTTT
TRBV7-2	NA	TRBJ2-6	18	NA	CASTKRRMSGAGANVLTF	TGTGCCAGCACAAAGCGCAGGATGTCGGGGGCTGGGGCCAACGTCCTGACTTTC
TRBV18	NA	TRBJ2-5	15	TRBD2	CASSPPGLARETQYF	TGTGCCAGCTCACCACCGGGACTAGCGCGGGAGACCCAGTACTTC
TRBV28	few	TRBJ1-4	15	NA	CASSFTSGTLSTLFF	TGTGCCAGCAGTTTTACCTCAGGTACCCTGTCGACACTGTTTTTT
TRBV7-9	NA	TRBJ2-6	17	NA	CASRRPSRGSGANVLTF	TGTGCCAGCAGACGTCCCTCCAGGGGCTCTGGGGCCAACGTCCTGACTTTC
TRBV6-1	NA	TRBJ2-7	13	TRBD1	CASSEWDRDEQYF	TGTGCCAGCAGTGAGTGGGACAGGGACGAGCAGTACTTC
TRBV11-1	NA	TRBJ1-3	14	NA	CASSFDRSGNTIYF	TGTGCCAGCAGCTTTGACAGATCTGGAAACACCATATATTTT
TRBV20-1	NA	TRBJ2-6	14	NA	CSASPGSGANVLTF	TGCAGTGCTAGTCCGGGGTCTGGGGCCAACGTCCTGACTTTC
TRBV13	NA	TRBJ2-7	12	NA	CASSSSQSGKIF	TGTGCCAGCAGCTCATCCCAAAGCGGAAAGATCTTC
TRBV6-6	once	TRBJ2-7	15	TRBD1	CASIFPGQESYEQYF	TGTGCCAGCATTTTCCCGGGACAGGAGTCCTACGAGCAGTACTTC
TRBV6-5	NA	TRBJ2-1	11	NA	CASRQNNEQFF	TGTGCCAGCAGACAGAACAATGAGCAGTTCTTC
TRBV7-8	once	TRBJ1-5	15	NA	CASSLGSTANQPQHF	TGTGCCAGCAGCTTGGGCAGTACCGCCAATCAGCCCCAGCATTTT
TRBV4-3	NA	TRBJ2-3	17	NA	CASSQERLGGRTDTQYF	TGCGCCAGCAGCCAAGAAAGGCTTGGAGGCCGCACAGATACGCAGTATTTT
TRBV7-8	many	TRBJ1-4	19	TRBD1	CASSLEGQGTLATNEKLFF	TGTGCCAGCAGCTTAGAGGGACAGGGGACCCTAGCAACTAATGAAAAACTGTTTTTT
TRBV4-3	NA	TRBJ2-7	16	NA	CASSLGGGSGRGEQYF	TGCGCCAGCAGCCTAGGCGGTGGCAGTGGAAGAGGAGAGCAGTACTTC
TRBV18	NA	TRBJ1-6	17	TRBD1	CASSPRTGSSYNSPLHF	TGTGCCAGCTCACCGCGGACAGGGAGCTCCTATAATTCACCCCTCCACTTT
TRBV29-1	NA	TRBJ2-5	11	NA	CSVRGLETQYF	TGCAGCGTACGGGGGTTGGAGACCCAGTACTTC
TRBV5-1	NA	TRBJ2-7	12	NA	CASGDGGYEQYF	TGCGCCAGCGGGGACGGGGGTTACGAGCAGTACTTC
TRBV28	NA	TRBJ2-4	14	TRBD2	CASSGGGTKNIQYF	TGTGCCAGCAGTGGGGGAGGGACCAAAAACATTCAGTACTTC
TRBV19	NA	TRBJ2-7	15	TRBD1	CASSIQSARGREQYF	TGTGCCAGTAGTATACAATCGGCCAGGGGGCGCGAGCAGTACTTC
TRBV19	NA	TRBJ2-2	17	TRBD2	CASSIDLGGSHPGELFF	TGTGCCAGTAGTATAGATTTGGGAGGGTCCCACCCCGGGGAGCTGTTTTTT
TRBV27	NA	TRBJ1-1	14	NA	CASTPWGENTEAFF	TGTGCCAGCACCCCCTGGGGCGAGAACACTGAAGCTTTCTTT
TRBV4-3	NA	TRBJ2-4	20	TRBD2	CASSQAWLAGDGIAKNIQYF	TGCGCCAGCAGCCAAGCATGGCTAGCGGGAGATGGGATAGCCAAAAACATTCAGTACTTC
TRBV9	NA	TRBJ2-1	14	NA	CASSVDSPNNEQFF	TGTGCCAGCAGCGTGGATAGCCCCAACAATGAGCAGTTCTTC
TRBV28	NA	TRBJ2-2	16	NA	CASSLVQVVGEWELFF	TGTGCCAGCAGTCTAGTACAGGTTGTTGGGGAATGGGAGCTGTTTTTT
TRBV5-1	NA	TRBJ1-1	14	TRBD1	CASSQGQTNTEAFF	TGCGCCAGCAGCCAGGGACAGACAAACACTGAAGCTTTCTTT
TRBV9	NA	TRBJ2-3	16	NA	CASSVGPSASTDTQYF	TGTGCCAGCAGCGTAGGTCCTAGCGCAAGCACAGATACGCAGTATTTT
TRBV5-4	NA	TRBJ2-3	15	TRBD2	CASSLAGGGTDTQYF	TGTGCCAGCAGCTTGGCGGGAGGGGGCACAGATACGCAGTATTTT
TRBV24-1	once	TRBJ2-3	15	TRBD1	CATSDLRQGADTQYF	TGTGCCACCAGTGATCTGAGACAGGGAGCAGATACGCAGTATTTT
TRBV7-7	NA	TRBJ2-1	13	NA	CASSLYQGGEQFF	TGTGCTAGCAGCTTATATCAGGGCGGTGAGCAGTTCTTC
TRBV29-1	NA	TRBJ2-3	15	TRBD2	CSVDIAGGPTDTQYF	TGCAGCGTTGATATAGCGGGAGGGCCAACAGATACGCAGTATTTT
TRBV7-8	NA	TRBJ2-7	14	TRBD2	CASSLRLAGYEQYF	TGTGCCAGCAGCTTACGACTAGCGGGGTACGAGCAGTACTTC
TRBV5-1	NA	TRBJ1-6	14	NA	CASSHWTDNSPLHF	TGCGCCAGCAGCCACTGGACAGATAATTCACCCCTCCACTTT
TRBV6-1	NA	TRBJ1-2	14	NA	CASSEDRTNYGYTF	TGTGCCAGCAGTGAAGACAGAACTAACTATGGCTACACCTTC
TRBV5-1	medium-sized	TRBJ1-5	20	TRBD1	CASSPGTEAPWERSNQPQHF	TGCGCCAGCAGCCCCGGGACAGAGGCCCCTTGGGAGAGGAGCAATCAGCCCCAGCATTTT
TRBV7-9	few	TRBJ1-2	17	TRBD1	CASSGGIDRGHGYGYTF	TGTGCCAGCAGCGGGGGGATCGACAGGGGGCATGGCTATGGCTACACCTTC
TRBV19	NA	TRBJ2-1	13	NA	CASSIDLVLEQFF	TGTGCCAGTAGTATAGATCTAGTCCTTGAGCAGTTCTTC
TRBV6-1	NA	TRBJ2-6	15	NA	CASSDKNSGANVLTF	TGTGCCAGCAGTGACAAAAACTCTGGGGCCAACGTCCTGACTTTC
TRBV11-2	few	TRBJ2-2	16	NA	CASIENSGFSSGELFF	TGTGCCAGCATCGAGAATTCAGGGTTCTCTTCCGGGGAGCTGTTTTTT
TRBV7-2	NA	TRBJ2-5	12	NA	CASSNRVGTQYF	TGTGCCAGCAGCAACAGGGTTGGGACCCAGTACTTC
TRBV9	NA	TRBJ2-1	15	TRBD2	CASSRREQTYNEQFF	TGTGCCAGCAGCCGGCGGGAGCAGACCTACAATGAGCAGTTCTTC
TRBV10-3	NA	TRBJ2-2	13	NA	CAIPSRATGELFF	TGTGCCATCCCATCGAGGGCCACCGGGGAGCTGTTTTTT
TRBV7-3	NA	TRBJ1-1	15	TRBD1	CASSLKSGGNTEAFF	TGTGCCAGCAGCTTAAAGTCAGGGGGGAACACTGAAGCTTTCTTT
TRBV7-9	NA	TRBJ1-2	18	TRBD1	CASSSAGTDQGVSYGYTF	TGTGCCAGCAGCTCAGCCGGGACAGACCAAGGCGTAAGCTATGGCTACACCTTC
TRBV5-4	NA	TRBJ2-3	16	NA	CASSILSVPSTDTQYF	TGTGCCAGCAGCATCCTTAGCGTTCCCAGCACAGATACGCAGTATTTT
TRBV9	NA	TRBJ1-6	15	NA	CASSVGVQGNSPLHF	TGTGCCAGCAGCGTCGGGGTACAGGGTAATTCACCCCTCCACTTT